The T cell receptor beta chain under discussion was sequenced for a study of blood T cell repertoires in COVID-19. Background on the study: Sites in the United States, Italy and Spain provided acute and convalescent COVID-19 samples. T cells, B-cell-depleted T cells, or PBMCs provided the cDNA or gDNA that served as material.

The CDR3 spans 11 residues. With 8 bases removed from V and 9 bases from J, the gap between germline ends came to 13 bases. Germline CDR1 MNHEY, CDR2 SVGAGI. Libraries were prepared by immunoSEQ multiplex PCR; TCRdb keeps only in-frame clonotypes and omits some of them. The table includes a few hundred thousand clones, roughly nine tenths detected once. The receptor comes from a man aged 60 to 69 who had recovered from COVID-19. The sequenced sample consisted of peripheral blood. This chain joins TRBV6-5 and TRBJ1-1; D is unresolved. CDR3 coding DNA: TGTGCCAGCGGGTATAGCACCCAAGCTTTCTTT. This gives the protein CASGYSTQAFF.